This entry lists 28 T cell receptor beta chains sequenced from one sample in a study of T cell responses to AZD1222 COVID-19 vaccine. Clones were sequenced by immunoSEQ multiplex PCR, and TCRdb holds only the in-frame ones, with some missing. The table shows 100,000 or so clones, with less than 90% occurring only once. Material: peripheral blood, obtained on day 0 of AZD1222 vaccination. The source is an adult in good health.

The V and J genes are TRBV9 and TRBJ1-2, with a tentative D call TRBD1 (6 bases). This CDR3 comprises 15 residues. CDR1 is SGDLS and CDR2 is YYNGEE in the germline V gene. V lost 4 bases and J lost 4, with 17 bases in between. Here the CDR3 reads CASSPLSGQPYGYTF. The CDR3 nucleotides are TGTGCCAGCAGCCCTCTGTCAGGACAGCCCTATGGCTACACCTTC.

This clone was seen a single time. V is TRBV29-1 and J is TRBJ2-1; 8 positions agree with TRBD1. The V gene end was trimmed by 5 bases and the J gene end by 8 bases; junction bases not matched to a gene: 5. This CDR3 is 12 amino acids long. Per the germline V gene, CDR1 is SQVTM and CDR2 is ANQGSEA. The CDR3 DNA follows: TGCAGCGTTTTCCAGGGGGCGTATGAGCAGTTCTTC. Its protein is CSVFQGAYEQFF.

This clone showed up just once. CDR3 in amino acids: CASSHLYGTTGIEQYF. In nucleotides, the CDR3 is TGTGCCAGCAGCCACCTTTATGGGACTACAGGTATTGAGCAGTACTTC. The chain has TRBV4-2 and TRBJ2-7; 7 nucleotides align to TRBD2. After removal of 3 bases from V and 7 bases from J, the junction contained 15 bases not matched to a gene. The CDR3 sequence is 16 residues long. From germline, CDR1 is LGHNA and CDR2 YNFKEQ.

This clone was detected once. This rearrangement joins TRBV11-3 to TRBJ2-1; D remains unclear. Per germline, CDR1 SGHNT and CDR2 YENEEA. The length of the CDR3 is 13 residues. V shed 2 bases and J shed 5 bases, with 7 bases lying between them. The CDR3 DNA is TGTGCCAGCAGCTTATCCATTAACAATGAGCAGTTCTTC. This encodes CASSLSINNEQFF.

This clone was counted only a few times. The CDR3: CASSLSNHPGQSEQFF. The CDR3 coding sequence is TGTGCCAGCAGTTTATCTAACCACCCCGGACAGTCTGAGCAGTTCTTC. The chain has TRBV27 and TRBJ2-1, with a possible D match to TRBD1 (6 bases). Germline-derived CDR1 and CDR2 are MNHEY and SMNVEV (reference sequence). V shed 0 bases and J shed 9 bases, with 18 bases lying between them. The CDR3 contains 16 residues.

CDR3 sequence reads: CSVEGTGDYNEQFF. The CDR3 coding sequence is TGCAGCGTTGAGGGGACAGGGGACTACAATGAGCAGTTCTTC. The chain couples TRBV29-1 to TRBJ2-1; 10 nucleotides align to TRBD1. CDR3 size: 14 residues. The V and J ends lost 3 bases and 3 bases, in that order; junction bases with no gene match: 2. Germline loops: CDR1 SQVTM, CDR2 ANQGSEA.

CDR3 DNA sequence: TGTGCCAGCGGCGGGAGGGCCACATCGTCTGAGCAGTTCTTC. Encoded protein: CASGGRATSSEQFF. V and J are TRBV7-8 and TRBJ2-1; 9 nucleotides align to TRBD2. The germline V gene encodes CDR1 SGHVS and CDR2 FQNEAQ. This CDR3 is 14 amino acids long. With 8 bases clipped from V and 9 bases from J, the junction kept 11 bases outside the gene matches.

This clone was seen only a few times. V usage is TRBV7-9 and J usage is TRBJ1-5, with TRBD1 as a possible D gene (6 bases). CDR3 size: 15 residues. Germline-derived CDR1 and CDR2 are SEHNR and FQNEAQ (reference sequence). V lost 4 bases, J lost 2 bases, and 12 bases lay in between. The CDR3 protein is CASSSPGVGNQPQHF. The CDR3 DNA sequence: TGTGCCAGCAGCTCCCCAGGGGTTGGCAATCAGCCCCAGCATTTT.

The V gene is TRBV6-5, the J gene TRBJ2-1; D is ambiguous. CDR3 length: 14 amino acids. Trimming shortened V by 6 bases and J by 2 bases, and 11 bases separated the two germline ends. CDR1 is MNHEY, CDR2 SVGAGI, per germline. CDR3 coding DNA: TGTGCCAGCAGGTGGCAGGAGACCTACAATGAGCAGTTCTTC. Translating gives CASRWQETYNEQFF.

The chain employs TRBV4-2 and TRBJ2-7; 7 nucleotides match TRBD2. V shed 0 bases and J 3 bases; nucleotides not matched to a gene: 5. Germline V gene lookup returns CDR1 LGHNA and CDR2 YNFKEQ. CDR3 length: 15 residues. As DNA, the CDR3 is TGTGCCAGCAGCCAAGACCGGCGGGAGTACTACGAGCAGTACTTC. It encodes CASSQDRREYYEQYF.

V is TRBV19 and J is TRBJ1-5; D possibly corresponds to TRBD1 (5 bases). The CDR3 loop spans 14 amino acids. Germline V gene lookup returns CDR1 LNHDA and CDR2 SQIVND (reference sequence). The germline V and J ends were trimmed by 9 bases and 5 bases, with 17 bases remaining between them. CDR3 sequence: CASWGTSTYQPQHF. As DNA, the CDR3 is TGTGCCAGCTGGGGGACTTCCACCTATCAGCCCCAGCATTTT.

The chain joins TRBV18 to TRBJ1-2, with TRBD1 matching 8 bases. Germline lookup yields CDR1 KGHSH and CDR2 LQKENI. The CDR3 runs to 14 residues. Losses at the gene ends were 0 bases for V and 8 bases for J; bases not matched to a gene: 5. The CDR3 region is CASSPPSGTGGYTF. CDR3 DNA: TGTGCCAGCTCACCACCGTCCGGGACAGGCGGCTACACCTTC.

This rearrangement joins TRBV6-5 to TRBJ1-5, with D possibly TRBD1 on 5 matching bases. Per the germline V gene, CDR1 is MNHEY and CDR2 is SVGAGI. Trimming stripped 5 bases from V and 7 bases from J, with 12 bases between. The CDR3 runs to 13 residues. The CDR3 is CASSSQGRQPQHF. The CDR3 DNA follows: TGTGCCAGCAGTAGCCAGGGACGCCAGCCCCAGCATTTT.

The chain recombines TRBV16 with TRBJ1-5, with no clear D. The V gene lost 0 bases and the J gene lost 4 bases, with 7 bases spanning the gap. Germline V gene data show CDR1 as KGHSY and CDR2 as FQNENV. CDR3 length: 14 residues. DNA of the CDR3: TGTGCCAGCAGCCAATCGCAGCTGAATCAGCCCCAGCATTTT. Translated, it gives CASSQSQLNQPQHF.

CDR3: CASSPRGGDLGNTIYF. CDR3 bases: TGTGCCAGCAGCCCCCGCGGGGGCGACCTGGGAAACACCATATATTTT. The chain couples TRBV16 to TRBJ1-3; TRBD1 is a possible D gene (6 bases). CDR1 KGHSY and CDR2 FQNENV come from the germline V gene. V lost 4 bases to trimming and J lost 4 bases, with 17 bases between them. This CDR3 spans 16 amino acids.

The rearrangement uses TRBV4-2 and TRBJ2-3; the match to TRBD2 covers 8 bases. Looked up from germline, CDR1 is LGHNA and CDR2 is YNFKEQ. The CDR3 runs to 19 residues. With V trimmed by 1 base and J by 4 bases, 16 bases remained unmatched. The DNA of the CDR3 is TGTGCCAGCAGCCAAGTCCGGCTAGCGGGCGCGGGGGTTGCAGATACGCAGTATTTT. This encodes CASSQVRLAGAGVADTQYF.

In its sample, this clone was seen once. The CDR3, as DNA: TGTGCCAGCAGCCCAAGTTCCGGGGCCTATGGCTACACCTTC. This gives the protein CASSPSSGAYGYTF. V is TRBV7-2 and J is TRBJ1-2; D may be TRBD1 (5 bases). CDR1 SGHTA and CDR2 FQGNSA come from the germline V gene. The CDR3 runs 14 residues. V shed 5 bases and J shed 4 bases, with 14 bases lying between them.

This chain joins TRBV6-1 and TRBJ2-1; D ambiguous. From germline, CDR1 is MNHNS and CDR2 SASEGT. The CDR3 is made up of 17 amino acids. Trimming pared 2 bases from V and 0 bases from J, leaving 14 bases between. CDR3 sequence (DNA): TGTGCCAGCAGTGAACGGAAGTGGTATCCCTCCTACAATGAGCAGTTCTTC. Residues: CASSERKWYPSYNEQFF.

J is TRBJ2-1 and V is TRBV7-9; possible D gene TRBD2, 5 bases. V was shortened by 5 bases and J by 7 bases, with 15 bases between the two germline ends. The CDR3 length is 14 residues. CDR1 and CDR2 from the germline V gene are SEHNR and FQNEAQ (reference sequence). The CDR3 reads CASSLGGRENEQFF. The CDR3, as DNA: TGTGCCAGCAGCCTAGGTGGGAGAGAGAATGAGCAGTTCTTC.

This chain links TRBV19 with TRBJ1-1, with D possibly being TRBD1 (5 bases). This CDR3 is 15 amino acids long. Germline V gene lookup returns CDR1 LNHDA and CDR2 SQIVND (reference sequence). The germline V and J ends were trimmed by 6 bases and 4 bases, with 18 bases remaining between them. The CDR3 protein is CASRPSRDGGTEAFF. The CDR3 coding sequence is TGTGCCAGTAGACCATCCCGGGACGGGGGCACTGAAGCTTTCTTT.

The J gene is TRBJ1-1, the V gene TRBV18, with TRBD1 matching 7 bases. The CDR3 is 14 amino acids. Trimming cost V 1 base and J 5 bases; bases outside gene matches: 4. The germline V gene has CDR1 KGHSH and CDR2 LQKENI. The CDR3 DNA reads TGTGCCAGCTCACCACAGGGGGCACGAACTGAAGCTTTCTTT. Its protein is CASSPQGARTEAFF.

The chain is built from TRBV3-1 (or the pseudogene TRBV3-2) and TRBJ2-5; D is undetermined. The CDR3 covers 13 residues. Germline CDR1 is LGHDT and CDR2 is YNNKEL (reference sequence). V was pared by 1 base and J by 4 bases, with 7 bases between. CDR3 in DNA: TGTGCCAGCAGCCAAGGGGTGGGAGAGACCCAGTACTTC. Encoded protein: CASSQGVGETQYF.

The chain couples TRBV5-1 to TRBJ1-4; 10 bases align to TRBD1. From germline, CDR1 is SGHRS and CDR2 YFSETQ. The length of the CDR3 is 16 residues. The V and J ends lost 4 bases and 4 bases, in that order; junction bases with no gene match: 7. The CDR3 loop reads CASSPGTGDGNEKLFF. The DNA for the CDR3 is TGCGCCAGCAGCCCCGGGACAGGGGACGGTAATGAAAAACTGTTTTTT.

The chain links TRBV6-4 to TRBJ1-5, with D possibly matching TRBD1 (5 bases). The germline CDR1 and CDR2 sequences are MRHNA and SNTAGT. The V end lost 8 bases, the J end lost 1 base, and 18 bases lay between the germline ends. The CDR3 contains 16 residues. In nucleotides, the CDR3 is TGTGCCAGCGGCAGGAGAGGGGAGGGGAGCAATCAGCCCCAGCATTTT. Amino acid sequence: CASGRRGEGSNQPQHF.

There are a few counts of this clone. The chain employs TRBV3-1 (or the pseudogene TRBV3-2) and TRBJ1-1, with D uncertain. CDR3 length equals 15 residues. Germline CDR1 and CDR2: LGHDT and YNNKEL (reference sequence). The ends were cut back, 8 bases at V and 3 bases at J, with 19 bases in the middle. CDR3 DNA sequence: TGTGCCAGCGCCCTCTATAGGCCGGGAGACACTGAAGCTTTCTTT. It is translated as CASALYRPGDTEAFF.

The V gene is TRBV10-1, the J gene TRBJ1-2, with a possible D match to TRBD1 (5 bases). The V gene's germline CDR1 is WNHNN and CDR2 SYGVQD (reference sequence). CDR3 length equals 13 residues. V lost 5 bases and J lost 7, with 14 bases in between. CDR3 region: CASSRTGTFGYTF. In nucleotides, the CDR3 is TGCGCCAGCAGTCGGACTGGGACGTTTGGCTACACCTTC.

The chain joins TRBV5-4 to TRBJ1-1; unclear D gene. V was clipped by 2 bases and J by 1 base, with 9 bases between them. CDR3 length: 14 residues. Germline V gene lookup returns CDR1 SGHNT and CDR2 YYREEE (reference sequence). CDR3 region: CASSFITENTEAFF. The CDR3 nucleotides read TGTGCCAGCAGCTTTATTACTGAGAACACTGAAGCTTTCTTT.

The chain recombines TRBV5-4 with TRBJ2-7; no clear D. Deletions cut 0 bases from V and 2 bases from J, with 9 bases between. This CDR3 region has 14 residues. CDR1 is SGHNT and CDR2 is YYREEE in the germline V gene (reference sequence). The DNA for the CDR3 is TGTGCCAGCAGCTTGGACATGTACCCCTACGAGCAGTACTTC. It encodes CASSLDMYPYEQYF.